What follows describes a single T cell receptor (beta chain). The antigen is undetermined. The sample comes from a study of siplizumab effects on memory and regulatory T cells. Whole-study findings and limits: Siplizumab significantly decreased alloreactive sequences from unstimulated CD4+ memory cells. Among alloreactive clones, only a minor fraction mapped to unstimulated subsets. The study found naive T cells seemingly more diverse than memory cells and seemingly major alloresponse contributors.

There are 14 residues in the CDR3. Trimming removed 8 bases from V and 3 bases from J, with 14 bases in between. Per the germline V gene, CDR1 is ENHRY and CDR2 is SYGVKD. Produced via immunoSEQ multiplex PCR; TCRdb's table is partial and in-frame only. Of around 100,000 clones listed, about 95% are singletons. This rearrangement joins TRBV10-3 to TRBJ1-3; D not resolved. Source material: non-Treg CD4+ T cells sorted from blood. The sequence was collected from a human donor in good health. CDR3 residues: CAIPSSLLGNTIYF. CDR3 bases: TGTGCCATCCCCTCCAGTCTGCTTGGAAACACCATATATTTT.